One sample yielded the 13 T cell receptor beta chains listed below, sequenced in a study of Ad26.COV2.S vaccination and SARS-CoV-2 variants. Profiled with immunoSEQ multiplex PCR; TCRdb holds only in-frame clones, not every one. The sample records about 480,000 clones, approximately 90% being singletons. Indicated treatment: about 20 received Ad26.COV2.S at low or high dose, single or two shots; 5 received placebo; per-sample allocation not given. Sampling was done on day 63 after the first vaccine or placebo injection. The sample consisted of peripheral blood, taken in a trial of Ad26.COV2.S vaccine versus placebo. The receptors here all came from a person between 18 and 65 years old who received the Ad26.COV2.S COVID-19 vaccine or a placebo.

The chain joins TRBV13 to TRBJ1-5, with D maybe TRBD1 (6 bases). Germline CDR1 and CDR2: PRHDT and FYEKMQ (reference sequence). This CDR3 is 13 amino acids long. The V end was cut by 5 bases, the J end by 4 bases, with 9 bases between. The CDR3 reads CASSAQGNQPQHF. Here the CDR3 DNA reads TGTGCCAGCAGCGCTCAGGGGAATCAGCCCCAGCATTTT. Looking up the rest from reference TRBV13 and TRBJ1-5 gives the full variable domain: AAGVIQSPRHLIKEKRETATLKCYPIPRHDTVYWYQQGPGQDPQFLISFYEKMQSDKGSIPDRFSAQQFSDYHSELNMSSLELGDSALYFCASSAQGNQPQHFGDGTRLSIL.

The chain has TRBV24-1 and TRBJ2-3; D is perhaps TRBD1 (5 bases). Trimming cost V 3 bases and J 5 bases, with 8 bases left between them. The length of the CDR3 is 13 residues. CDR1 is KGHDR and CDR2 is SFDVKD in the germline V gene. CDR3 coding DNA: TGTGCCACCAGTGATCCAGGGAAAGATACGCAGTATTTT. Its protein product is CATSDPGKDTQYF.

The V call is TRBV7-2, the J call TRBJ1-2; D gene unclear. Germline values: CDR1 SGHTA, CDR2 FQGNSA. With 4 bases removed from V and 4 bases from J, the gap between germline ends came to 10 bases. The CDR3 contains 13 residues. Here the CDR3 DNA reads TGTGCCAGCAGCTCACGTAGGCTCTATGGCTACACCTTC. It translates to CASSSRRLYGYTF.

The rearrangement joins TRBV3-1 (or the pseudogene TRBV3-2) to TRBJ1-1; D gene ambiguous. V shed 0 bases and J shed 5 bases, with 10 bases lying between them. The CDR3 has 14 amino acids. Germline assignment: CDR1 LGHDT and CDR2 YNNKEL (reference sequence). CDR3 amino acids: CASSQEDHRTEAFF. As DNA, the CDR3 is TGTGCCAGCAGCCAAGAAGACCATCGGACTGAAGCTTTCTTT.

This chain joins TRBV7-9 and TRBJ1-1; the D is unclear. The CDR3 loop spans 12 amino acids. In germline, CDR1 is SEHNR, CDR2 FQNEAQ (reference sequence). The ends were cut back, 4 bases at V and 4 bases at J, with 7 bases in the middle. CDR3 loop: CASSYSFTEAFF. The CDR3 coding sequence is TGTGCCAGCAGCTATAGTTTCACTGAAGCTTTCTTT. Combining the CDR3 with reference TRBV7-9 and TRBJ1-1 gives the whole variable domain DTGVSQNPRHKITKRGQNVTFRCDPISEHNRLYWYRQTLGQGPEFLTYFQNEAQLEKSRLLSDRFSAERPKGSFSTLEIQRTEQGDSAMYLCASSYSFTEAFFGQGTRLTVV.

This chain links TRBV5-4 with TRBJ1-2; 8 positions agree with TRBD1. The junction had 16 bases not matched to a gene; V was cut back by 4 bases and J by 8 bases. The V gene's germline CDR1 is SGHNT and CDR2 YYREEE (reference sequence). The CDR3 spans 16 residues. CDR3 bases: TGTGCCAGCAGCAAGGAAGCCGGGACAGGCAGTGAGGGCTACACCTTC. Translation gives CASSKEAGTGSEGYTF.

The gene calls are TRBV13 and TRBJ1-4; no definite D call. V gave up 5 bases and J gave up 4 bases, with 14 bases separating them. Germline V CDR1 and CDR2: PRHDT, FYEKMQ (reference sequence). The CDR3 is 15 amino acids. CDR3 bases: TGTGCCAGCAGCCCCCAGACGGGGAGTAATGAAAAACTGTTTTTT. It encodes CASSPQTGSNEKLFF.

V is TRBV5-3 and J is TRBJ1-2; D may be TRBD1 (5 bases). TRBV5-3 falls under the ORF class, with uncertain function. This CDR3 has 14 residues. DNA of the CDR3: TGTTGGGTGGCCGGCAGGGTCGAAACCTATGGCTACACCTTC. This encodes CWVAGRVETYGYTF.

V usage is TRBV19 and J usage is TRBJ2-7; 7 positions agree with TRBD1. With 1 base clipped from V and 3 bases from J, the junction kept 3 bases outside the gene matches. From germline, CDR1 is LNHDA and CDR2 SQIVND (reference sequence). This CDR3 is 14 amino acids long. In DNA, the CDR3 is TGTGCCAGTAGTATAGGCTACAGGGGCTACGAGCAGTACTTC. This encodes CASSIGYRGYEQYF.

The V gene is TRBV11-3, the J gene TRBJ2-1; D call uncertain. The length of the CDR3 is 12 residues. Per germline, CDR1 SGHNT and CDR2 YENEEA. Trimming pared 0 bases from V and 6 bases from J, leaving 3 bases between. The CDR3 reads CASSLDTNEQFF. Written as DNA, the CDR3 is TGTGCCAGCAGCTTAGACACCAATGAGCAGTTCTTC.

The chain combines TRBV7-9 with TRBJ2-3; TRBD2 aligns across 7 bases. With 1 base clipped from V and 2 bases from J, the junction kept 12 bases outside the gene matches. The CDR3 contains 18 residues. Germline V gene data show CDR1 as SEHNR and CDR2 as FQNEAQ (reference sequence). CDR3 amino acids: CASSLGVWGTTDTDTQYF. CDR3 in DNA: TGTGCCAGCAGCTTAGGGGTGTGGGGGACTACCGACACAGATACGCAGTATTTT. Full variable domain (rest looked up from reference TRBV7-9 and TRBJ2-3): DTGVSQNPRHKITKRGQNVTFRCDPISEHNRLYWYRQTLGQGPEFLTYFQNEAQLEKSRLLSDRFSAERPKGSFSTLEIQRTEQGDSAMYLCASSLGVWGTTDTDTQYFGPGTRLTVL.

This chain uses TRBV7-9 with TRBJ2-7; D unclear. Trimming pared 0 bases from V and 3 bases from J, leaving 9 bases between. CDR1 and CDR2 (germline): SEHNR, FQNEAQ (reference sequence). The CDR3 totals 14 residues. CDR3 residues: CASSLAERIYEQYF. The CDR3 region has the DNA TGTGCCAGCAGCTTAGCTGAGAGGATCTACGAGCAGTACTTC.

This clone was observed a handful of times. V and J are TRBV29-1 and TRBJ2-7; a possible D gene is TRBD2 (5 bases). V was shortened by 6 bases and J by 5 bases, with 20 bases between the two germline ends. Germline values: CDR1 SQVTM, CDR2 ANQGSEA. This CDR3 has 14 residues. CDR3 protein: CSVSKNLARDEQYF. In nucleotides, the CDR3 is TGCAGCGTGTCGAAGAACTTAGCGAGGGACGAGCAGTACTTC.